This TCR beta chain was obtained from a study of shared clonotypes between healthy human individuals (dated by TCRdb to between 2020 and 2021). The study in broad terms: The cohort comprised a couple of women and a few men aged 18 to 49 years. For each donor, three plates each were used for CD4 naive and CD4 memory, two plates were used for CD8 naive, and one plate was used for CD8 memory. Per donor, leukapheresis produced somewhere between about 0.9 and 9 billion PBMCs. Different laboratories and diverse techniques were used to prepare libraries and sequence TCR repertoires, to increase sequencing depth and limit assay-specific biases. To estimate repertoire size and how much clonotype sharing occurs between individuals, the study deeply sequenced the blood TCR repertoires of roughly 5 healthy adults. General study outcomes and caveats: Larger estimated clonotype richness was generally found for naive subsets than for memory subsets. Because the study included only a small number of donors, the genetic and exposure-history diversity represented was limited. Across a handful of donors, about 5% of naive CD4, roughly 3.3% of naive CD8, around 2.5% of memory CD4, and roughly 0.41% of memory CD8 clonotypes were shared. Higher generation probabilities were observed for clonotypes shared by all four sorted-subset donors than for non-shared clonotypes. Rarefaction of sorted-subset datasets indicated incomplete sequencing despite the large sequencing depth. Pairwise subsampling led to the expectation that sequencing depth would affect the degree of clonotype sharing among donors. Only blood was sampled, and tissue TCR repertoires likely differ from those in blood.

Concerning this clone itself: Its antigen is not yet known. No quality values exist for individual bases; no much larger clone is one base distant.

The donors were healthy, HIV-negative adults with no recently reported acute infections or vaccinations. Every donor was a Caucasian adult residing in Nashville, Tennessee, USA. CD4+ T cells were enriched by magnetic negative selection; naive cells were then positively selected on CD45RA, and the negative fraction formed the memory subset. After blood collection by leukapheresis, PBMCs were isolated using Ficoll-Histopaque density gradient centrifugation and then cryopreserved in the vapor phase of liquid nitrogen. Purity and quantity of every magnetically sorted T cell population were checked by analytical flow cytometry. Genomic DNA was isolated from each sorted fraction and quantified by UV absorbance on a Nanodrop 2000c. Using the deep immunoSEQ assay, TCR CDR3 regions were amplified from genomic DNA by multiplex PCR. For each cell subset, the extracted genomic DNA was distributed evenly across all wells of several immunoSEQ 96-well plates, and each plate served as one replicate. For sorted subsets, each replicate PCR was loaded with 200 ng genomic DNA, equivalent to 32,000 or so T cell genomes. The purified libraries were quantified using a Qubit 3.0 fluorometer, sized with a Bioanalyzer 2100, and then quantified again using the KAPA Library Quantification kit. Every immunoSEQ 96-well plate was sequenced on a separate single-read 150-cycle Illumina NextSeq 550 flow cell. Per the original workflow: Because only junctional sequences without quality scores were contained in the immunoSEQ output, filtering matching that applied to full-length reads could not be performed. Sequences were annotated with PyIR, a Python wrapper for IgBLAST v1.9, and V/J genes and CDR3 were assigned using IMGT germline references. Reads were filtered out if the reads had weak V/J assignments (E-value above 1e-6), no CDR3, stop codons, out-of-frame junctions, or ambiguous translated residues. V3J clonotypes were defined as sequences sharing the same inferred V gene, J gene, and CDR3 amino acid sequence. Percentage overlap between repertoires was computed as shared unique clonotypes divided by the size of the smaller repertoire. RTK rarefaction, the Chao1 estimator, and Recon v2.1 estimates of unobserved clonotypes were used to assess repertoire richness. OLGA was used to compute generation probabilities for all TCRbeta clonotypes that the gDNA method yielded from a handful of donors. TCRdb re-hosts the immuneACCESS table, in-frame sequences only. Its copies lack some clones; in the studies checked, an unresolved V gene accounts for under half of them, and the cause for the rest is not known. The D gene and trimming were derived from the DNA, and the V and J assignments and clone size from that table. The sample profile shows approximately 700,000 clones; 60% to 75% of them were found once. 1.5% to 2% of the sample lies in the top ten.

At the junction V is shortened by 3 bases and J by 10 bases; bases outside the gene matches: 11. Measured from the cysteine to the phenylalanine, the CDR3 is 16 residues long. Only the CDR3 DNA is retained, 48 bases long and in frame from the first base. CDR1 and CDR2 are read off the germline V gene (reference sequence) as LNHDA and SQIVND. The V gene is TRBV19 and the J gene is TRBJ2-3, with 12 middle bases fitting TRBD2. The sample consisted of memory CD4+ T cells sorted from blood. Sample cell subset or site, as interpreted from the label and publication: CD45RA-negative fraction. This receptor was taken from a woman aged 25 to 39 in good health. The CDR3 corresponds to CASSISSTSGRHSQYF. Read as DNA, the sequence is TGTGCCAGTAGTATCAGTTCGACTAGCGGGAGACATTCGCAGTATTTT.